This record concerns one T cell receptor beta chain sequence. Its antigen is unknown. Quantitative 5'-RACE with molecular barcodes generated TCR beta libraries. TCRdb called the 5' RACE reads again in MiXCR, with one record for every CDR3 protein. The table lists fewer than 750,000 distinct CDR3 sequences, roughly 20% of them singletons. The record originates from a study of CD8 T cells in ankylosing spondylitis. The V gene's germline CDR1 is LGHNA and CDR2 YSLEER. Unmatched junction bases numbered 4, after V lost 5 bases and J lost 1 base. This CDR3 is 14 amino acids long. Broader study findings: Within matched ankylosing spondylitis synovial fluid, disease-linked clones were reportedly significantly enriched. Past research had described some motif variants in reactive arthritis synovial fluid and blood. Those disease-linked clones were CD8+; they were also relatively rare in peripheral blood. Made up of eight highly homologous variants, a TCR beta motif appeared characteristic of ankylosing spondylitis blood.

Input material: blood, either unsorted or a sorted T cell fraction (not recorded which). This TCR derives from a male donor with ankylosing spondylitis. V usage is TRBV4-3 and J usage is TRBJ2-5, with 7 bases aligning to TRBD2. In nucleotides, the CDR3 is TGCGCCAGCAGCGTGTCTAGCGGCCAAGAGACCCAGTACTTC. The encoded protein is CASSVSSGQETQYF.